The 20 T cell receptor beta chains in this list originate from one sample, sequenced in a study of cytomegalovirus exposure and HLA in healthy donors. PCR amplification relied on 60 Vbeta primers (plus 13 Jbeta primers). Here immunoSEQ multiplex PCR was the method, and the copy in TCRdb shows in-frame clones only, minus some. The table records 95,000 to 100,000 clones, around 80% of them present only once. The specimen was PBMCs. The source is a human donor in good health.

This clone was picked up one time. The gene calls are TRBV5-5 and TRBJ1-2; 8 bases fit TRBD1. This CDR3 region has 14 residues. Trimming took 3 bases from V and 5 from J; bases not matched to a gene: 6. Germline values: CDR1 SGHKS, CDR2 YYEKEE (reference sequence). The CDR3 reads CASSSTTGAYGYTF. In nucleotides, the CDR3 is TGTGCCAGCAGCTCAACGACAGGGGCTTATGGCTACACCTTC. Full variable domain (rest looked up from reference TRBV5-5 and TRBJ1-2): DAGVTQSPTHLIKTRGQQVTLRCSPISGHKSVSWYQQVLGQGPQFIFQYYEKEERGRGNFPDRFSARQFPNYSSELNVNALLLGDSALYLCASSSTTGAYGYTFGSGTRLTVV.

The chain carries TRBV6-1 and TRBJ1-4; 8 positions agree with TRBD1. Germline V gene data show CDR1 as MNHNS and CDR2 as SASEGT. The CDR3 is 13 amino acids. Trimming took 8 bases from V and 6 from J; bases not matched to a gene: 5. The CDR3 DNA sequence: TGTGCCAGCTCAGGGGGCTCGGATGAAAAACTGTTTTTT. It specifies CASSGGSDEKLFF.

This rearrangement joins TRBV7-9 to TRBJ2-5; 13 bases line up with TRBD2. Losses at the gene ends were 5 bases for V and 2 bases for J; bases not matched to a gene: 5. Per germline, CDR1 SEHNR and CDR2 FQNEAQ (reference sequence). This CDR3 has 16 residues. The CDR3 sequence: CASSPGTSGTQETQYF. The DNA for the CDR3 is TGTGCCAGCAGCCCGGGGACTAGCGGGACTCAAGAGACCCAGTACTTC. The complete variable domain, with remaining parts taken from reference TRBV7-9 and TRBJ2-5, reads DTGVSQNPRHKITKRGQNVTFRCDPISEHNRLYWYRQTLGQGPEFLTYFQNEAQLEKSRLLSDRFSAERPKGSFSTLEIQRTEQGDSAMYLCASSPGTSGTQETQYFGPGTRLLVL.

The chain carries TRBV27 and TRBJ2-7; TRBD2 is a possible D gene (5 bases). CDR3 length: 13 amino acids. The V gene's germline CDR1 is MNHEY and CDR2 SMNVEV (reference sequence). V was shortened by 3 bases and J by 6 bases, with 12 bases between the two germline ends. The CDR3 protein is CASSFGIYLEQYF. The CDR3 DNA follows: TGTGCCAGCAGTTTCGGGATTTACCTCGAGCAGTACTTC.

This clone occurred a few times. The CDR3 DNA reads TGTGCCAGCAGCATCGGGGACTTTTTGTCTTCAGATACGCAGTATTTT. Translation gives CASSIGDFLSSDTQYF. The chain is built from TRBV7-2 and TRBJ2-3, with D possibly being TRBD2 (6 bases). The V gene lost 5 bases and the J gene lost 4 bases, with 19 bases spanning the gap. The CDR3 sequence is 16 residues long. The V gene's germline CDR1 is SGHTA and CDR2 FQGNSA. The full variable domain, completed using reference TRBV7-2 and TRBJ2-3, is GAGVSQSPSNKVTEKGKDVELRCDPISGHTALYWYRQSLGQGLEFLIYFQGNSAPDKSGLPSDRFSAERTGGSVSTLTIQRTQQEDSAVYLCASSIGDFLSSDTQYFGPGTRLTVL.

V gene TRBV2 combines with J gene TRBJ2-7; 9 bases fit TRBD2. This CDR3 comprises 15 residues. Trimming cost V 5 bases and J 0 bases; bases outside gene matches: 5. CDR1 is SNHLY and CDR2 is FYNNEI in the germline V gene. CDR3 region: CASSYSGGLSYEQYF. The CDR3 coding sequence is TGTGCCAGCAGTTACAGCGGGGGGCTCTCCTACGAGCAGTACTTC.

J is TRBJ1-5 and V is TRBV29-1; possible D gene TRBD1, 5 bases. Germline V gene lookup returns CDR1 SQVTM and CDR2 ANQGSEA. The V end was cut by 4 bases, the J end by 7 bases, with 11 bases between. The CDR3 is 12 residues long. The CDR3, as DNA: TGCAGCGTTGTGGTGGGGGGACAGCCCCAGCATTTT. Translation gives CSVVVGGQPQHF.

This clone was detected a few times. This chain joins TRBV9 and TRBJ2-1; 7 bases line up with TRBD2. The CDR3 sequence is 15 residues long. V was pared by 7 bases and J by 8 bases, with 15 bases of the junction left unmatched. The germline V gene encodes CDR1 SGDLS and CDR2 YYNGEE. CDR3 sequence (DNA): TGTGCCAGCGGGATTAGCGGGTATTACACCGATGAGCAGTTCTTC. As protein: CASGISGYYTDEQFF.

This chain connects TRBV25-1 to TRBJ2-3; 11 bases are a match to TRBD2. Germline values: CDR1 MGHDK, CDR2 SYGVNS. The CDR3 is 16 residues long. The V and J ends lost 5 bases and 0 bases, in that order; junction bases with no gene match: 4. The CDR3 DNA reads TGTGCCAGCAGTTCCGGGACTAGCGGAAGCACAGATACGCAGTATTTT. Protein product: CASSSGTSGSTDTQYF. Together with reference TRBV25-1 and TRBJ2-3, the CDR3 gives the full variable domain: EADIYQTPRYLVIGTGKKITLECSQTMGHDKMYWYQQDPGMELHLIHYSYGVNSTEKGDLSSESTVSRIRTEHFPLTLESARPSHTSQYLCASSSGTSGSTDTQYFGPGTRLTVL.

The genes are TRBV18 and TRBJ2-1, with a possible D match to TRBD1 (5 bases). V was cut by 5 bases and J by 0 bases, with 11 bases left in between. CDR1 is KGHSH, CDR2 LQKENI, per germline. CDR3 length equals 15 residues. As DNA, the CDR3 is TGTGCCAGCTCATCCGAGCAGGGCTCCTACAATGAGCAGTTCTTC. This sequence encodes CASSSEQGSYNEQFF. Variable domain in full (rest from reference TRBV18 and TRBJ2-1): NAGVMQNPRHLVRRRGQEARLRCSPMKGHSHVYWYRQLPEEGLKFMVYLQKENIIDESGMPKERFSAEFPKEGPSILRIQQVVRGDSAAYFCASSSEQGSYNEQFFGPGTRLTVL.

This sequence joins TRBV14 and TRBJ1-2, with TRBD1 matching 8 bases. The CDR3 length is 16 residues. Germline lookup yields CDR1 SGHDN and CDR2 FVKESK. V was pared by 0 bases and J by 4 bases, with 7 bases of the junction left unmatched. For the CDR3, the DNA is TGTGCCAGCAGCCAAGAAGGTCCAGGGGGCGGCTATGGCTACACCTTC. This codes for CASSQEGPGGGYGYTF.

This clone was recorded only once. J is TRBJ1-4 and V is TRBV9; unclear D gene. The germline V gene encodes CDR1 SGDLS and CDR2 YYNGEE. Deletions cut 3 bases from V and 4 bases from J, with 7 bases between. The CDR3 extends over 13 amino acids. The CDR3 region has the DNA TGTGCCAGCAGCGGACTGATTAATGAAAAACTGTTTTTT. Translated: CASSGLINEKLFF.

The chain recombines TRBV5-1 with TRBJ2-1; D perhaps matches TRBD1 (5 bases). The V gene lost 4 bases and the J gene lost 4 bases, with 12 bases spanning the gap. Germline CDR1 is SGHRS and CDR2 is YFSETQ. There are 14 residues in the CDR3. The CDR3 is CASSPIQGYNEQFF. As DNA, the CDR3 is TGCGCCAGCAGCCCGATCCAGGGTTACAATGAGCAGTTCTTC.

V and J are TRBV16 and TRBJ1-5; possible D gene TRBD1, 6 bases. In germline, CDR1 is KGHSY, CDR2 FQNENV. The V end was cut by 4 bases, the J end by 0 bases, with 16 bases between. The length of the CDR3 is 17 residues. CDR3 sequence reads: CASSPGVPNYSNQPQHF. The CDR3 DNA follows: TGTGCCAGCAGCCCAGGGGTCCCCAACTATAGCAATCAGCCCCAGCATTTT.

This sequence joins TRBV11-3 and TRBJ2-3; D possibly corresponds to TRBD1 (6 bases). The CDR3 is made up of 13 amino acids. V was shortened by 5 bases and J by 3 bases, with 9 bases between the two germline ends. Germline loops: CDR1 SGHNT, CDR2 YENEEA. Here the CDR3 reads CASSVTGTDTQYF. The DNA for the CDR3 is TGTGCCAGCAGCGTTACAGGGACAGATACGCAGTATTTT. Complete variable domain (other parts from reference TRBV11-3 and TRBJ2-3): EAGVVQSPRYKIIEKKQPVAFWCNPISGHNTLYWYLQNLGQGPELLIRYENEEAVDDSQLPKDRFSAERLKGVDSTLKIQPAELGDSAVYLCASSVTGTDTQYFGPGTRLTVL.

V usage is TRBV7-2 and J usage is TRBJ1-4, with D perhaps matching TRBD1 (5 bases). The germline gives CDR1 SGHTA, CDR2 FQGNSA. V shed 5 bases and J shed 5 bases, with 12 bases lying between them. The CDR3 is made up of 14 amino acids. The CDR3 sequence: CASSRQSFNEKLFF. The CDR3, as DNA: TGTGCCAGCAGCCGACAGAGCTTCAATGAAAAACTGTTTTTT.

This rearrangement joins TRBV10-3 to TRBJ1-4, with 10 bases identical to TRBD1. The CDR3 runs to 17 residues. V lost 3 bases, J lost 8 bases, and 12 bases stayed unmatched. Germline-derived CDR1 and CDR2 are ENHRY and SYGVKD. CDR3 DNA: TGTGCCATCAGTGAAAAACCTCGGACAGGGGGGCCCGAAAAACTGTTTTTT. Its protein is CAISEKPRTGGPEKLFF.

The chain combines TRBV18 with TRBJ1-1; weak D call: TRBD1 (6 bases). Trimming took 3 bases from V and 7 from J, leaving 15 bases between them. CDR1 and CDR2 from the germline V gene are KGHSH and LQKENI. The CDR3 spans 14 residues. The DNA for the CDR3 is TGTGCCAGCTCACCCCCGTCCAGGGGCCGTGAAGCTTTCTTT. This sequence encodes CASSPPSRGREAFF.

The chain couples TRBV6-4 to TRBJ2-2, with 12 bases lining up with TRBD1. CDR3 length: 14 amino acids. V lost 7 bases and J lost 7; bases outside the gene matches: 4. Germline loops: CDR1 MRHNA, CDR2 SNTAGT. The CDR3 nucleotides read TGTGCCAGCAAGGGACAGGGGGCGAGCGGGGAGCTGTTTTTT. Amino acid sequence: CASKGQGASGELFF.

This clone has just a few counts. V is TRBV19 and J is TRBJ1-1; D unclear. CDR3 length equals 14 residues. With 6 bases removed from V and 2 bases from J, the gap between germline ends came to 13 bases. Germline loops: CDR1 LNHDA, CDR2 SQIVND (reference sequence). The CDR3 spells CASREDGYNTEAFF. The CDR3 nucleotides read TGTGCCAGTAGGGAGGACGGCTACAACACTGAAGCTTTCTTT.